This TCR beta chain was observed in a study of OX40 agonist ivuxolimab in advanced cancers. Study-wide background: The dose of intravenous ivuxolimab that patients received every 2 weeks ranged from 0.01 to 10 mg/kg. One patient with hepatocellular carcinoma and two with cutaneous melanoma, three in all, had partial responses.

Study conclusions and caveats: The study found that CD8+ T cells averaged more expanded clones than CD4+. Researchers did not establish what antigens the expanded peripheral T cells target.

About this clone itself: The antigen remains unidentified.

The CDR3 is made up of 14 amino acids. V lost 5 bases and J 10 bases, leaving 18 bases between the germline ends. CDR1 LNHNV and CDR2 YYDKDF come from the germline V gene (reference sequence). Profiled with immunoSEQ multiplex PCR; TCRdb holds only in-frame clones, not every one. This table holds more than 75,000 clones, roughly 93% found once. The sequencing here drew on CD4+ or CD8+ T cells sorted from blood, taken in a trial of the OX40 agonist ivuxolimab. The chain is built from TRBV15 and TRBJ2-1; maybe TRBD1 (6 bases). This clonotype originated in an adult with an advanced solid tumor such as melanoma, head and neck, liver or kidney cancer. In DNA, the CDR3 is TGTGCCACCAGCCGGAGCCCACAGGGCCGGGAGCAGTTCTTC. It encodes CATSRSPQGREQFF.